The 25 T cell receptor beta chains below were found in one sample sequenced in a study of identical twins. TCRdb re-analysed the 5' RACE reads in MiXCR, keeping a single row per CDR3 protein. This sample carries about 530,000 distinct CDR3 sequences, around 22% of them seen once, and the ten largest clones take around 0.47%. These sequences were also reported in another study, on yellow fever vaccine responses in identical twins.

The sequencing sample was made of CD4+ T cells sorted from blood. These TCRs come from a woman in her late teens or twenties in good health.

V and J are TRBV20-1 and TRBJ2-5; D is possibly TRBD2 (6 bases). V dropped 7 bases and J dropped 4 bases, with 7 bases sitting between them. Germline V gives CDR1 DFQATT, CDR2 SNEGSKA (reference sequence). The CDR3 length is 10 residues. The CDR3 DNA sequence: TGCAGTGTGGGGGGAGAGACCCAGTACTTC. Translation: CSVGGETQYF.

The chain recombines TRBV12-3 or TRBV12-4 with TRBJ2-3, with TRBD2 matching 14 bases. V lost 8 bases and J lost 9; bases outside the gene matches: 10. This CDR3 region has 15 residues. CDR3: CASSTSGGALGTQYF. CDR3 bases: TGTGCCAGCTCGACTAGCGGGGGGGCGTTGGGCACGCAGTATTTT.

CDR3 nucleotide sequence: TGTGCCAGCTCACCACTCGACAACACCGGGGAGCTGTTTTTT. Its protein is CASSPLDNTGELFF. The J gene is TRBJ2-2, the V gene TRBV18; D is undetermined. Germline loops: CDR1 KGHSH, CDR2 LQKENI. The CDR3 runs 14 residues. Between the trimmed V and J ends, which lost 1 base and 2 bases, there was a span of 5 bases.

Here the CDR3 DNA reads TGTGCCAGCAGTGTGACAGGGACTAGGAACGAGCAGTACTTC. It codes for CASSVTGTRNEQYF. The chain has TRBV2 and TRBJ2-7, with D perhaps TRBD2 (8 bases). The CDR3 has 14 residues. With 4 bases removed from V and 5 bases from J, the gap between germline ends came to 15 bases. The germline V gene has CDR1 SNHLY and CDR2 FYNNEI.

The chain is built from TRBV3-1 and TRBJ2-1; D call uncertain. V shed 1 base and J shed 8 bases, with 9 bases lying between them. CDR3 length: 13 amino acids. The germline gives CDR1 LGHDT, CDR2 YNNKEL (reference sequence). CDR3 in amino acids: CASSQGRPDEQFF. CDR3 DNA: TGTGCCAGCAGCCAAGGAAGGCCTGATGAGCAGTTCTTC.

The chain employs TRBV4-2 and TRBJ1-2; D remains ambiguous. The V end lost 1 base, the J end lost 5 bases, and 5 bases lay between the germline ends. The CDR3 loop spans 12 amino acids. Germline V gene data show CDR1 as LGHNA and CDR2 as YNFKEQ. CDR3 region: CASSQAGYGYTF. CDR3 DNA sequence: TGTGCCAGCAGCCAAGCCGGGTATGGCTACACCTTC.

This clonotype has more than one count but fewer than ten. This sequence joins TRBV7-8 and TRBJ2-5; D is perhaps TRBD2 (6 bases). V was pared by 3 bases and J by 5 bases, with 16 bases between. Germline V gene data show CDR1 as SGHVS and CDR2 as FQNEAQ. The CDR3 is made up of 15 amino acids. The chain's CDR3 is CASSLDYTGGETQYF. In nucleotides, the CDR3 is TGTGCCAGCAGCTTGGACTATACCGGAGGGGAGACCCAGTACTTC.

The V call is TRBV14, the J call TRBJ2-4; no firm D call. This CDR3 contains 16 residues. Germline values: CDR1 SGHDN, CDR2 FVKESK. The ends were cut back, 0 bases at V and 0 bases at J, with 9 bases in the middle. CDR3 coding DNA: TGTGCCAGCAGCCAAGATTGCCTACGAGCCAAAAACATTCAGTACTTC. This sequence encodes CASSQDCLRAKNIQYF.

The chain couples TRBV12-3 or TRBV12-4 to TRBJ2-3, with 12 nucleotides matching TRBD2. The CDR3 is 15 amino acids. V was pared by 5 bases and J by 4 bases, with 4 bases of the junction left unmatched. The CDR3, as DNA: TGTGCCAGCAGTGTGACTAGCGGGAGCGCAGATACGCAGTATTTT. Translating gives CASSVTSGSADTQYF.

CDR3 region: CASSLRGRASYNEQFF. The CDR3 DNA reads as TGTGCCAGCAGCCTTCGCGGGAGGGCCTCCTACAATGAGCAGTTCTTC. The gene calls are TRBV2 and TRBJ2-1; 9 bases are shared with TRBD2. Germline V gene lookup returns CDR1 SNHLY and CDR2 FYNNEI. This CDR3 region has 16 residues. Unmatched junction bases numbered 6, after V lost 6 bases and J lost 0 bases.

This clonotype was detected only a few times. The chain joins TRBV20-1 to TRBJ1-1; TRBD1 matches 7 bases. With V trimmed by 6 bases and J by 2 bases, 9 bases remained unmatched. The CDR3 is 14 residues long. Germline lookup yields CDR1 DFQATT and CDR2 SNEGSKA (reference sequence). Written as DNA, the CDR3 is TGCAGTGCGGGTCCCGGGACAGCCAACACTGAAGCTTTCTTT. This gives the protein CSAGPGTANTEAFF.

CDR3 protein: CSAPKIRGSDGYTF. CDR3 DNA sequence: TGCAGTGCACCTAAAATAAGGGGGAGCGATGGCTACACCTTC. The chain employs TRBV20-1 and TRBJ1-2; maybe TRBD1 (6 bases). The germline gives CDR1 DFQATT, CDR2 SNEGSKA (reference sequence). V was cut by 6 bases and J by 6 bases, with 20 bases left in between. The CDR3 runs to 14 residues.

CDR3 in DNA: TGTGCCACCATGGACCTCCGGGGCCGAAATGAGCAGTTCTTC. This gives the protein CATMDLRGRNEQFF. V usage is TRBV7-6 and J usage is TRBJ2-1; the D gene could be TRBD1 or TRBD2 (5 bases each). Germline CDR1 SGHVS, CDR2 FNYEAQ. The CDR3 consists of 14 residues. The ends were cut back, 10 bases at V and 7 bases at J, with 20 bases in the middle.

In this sample, this clonotype turned up a few times. The chain joins TRBV5-6 to TRBJ2-5, with TRBD1 matching 8 bases. The CDR3 spans 16 residues. J was trimmed by 5 bases and V by 2 bases; bases with no gene match: 11. Germline CDR1 SGHDT, CDR2 YYEEEE. CDR3 nucleotides: TGTGCCAGCAGCTTCCGCGGGACAGGCCGTCGGGAGACCCAGTACTTC. This sequence encodes CASSFRGTGRRETQYF.

This chain links TRBV4-2 with TRBJ2-1; 10 bases are shared with TRBD2. V lost 1 base and J lost 8; bases outside the gene matches: 11. Germline CDR1 and CDR2: LGHNA and YNFKEQ. The CDR3 length is 17 residues. CDR3 loop: CASSQVTSGAISDEQFF. DNA for the CDR3: TGTGCCAGCAGCCAAGTAACTAGCGGGGCCATTAGCGATGAGCAGTTCTTC.

The chain links TRBV29-1 to TRBJ1-1; unclear D gene. V lost 1 base, J lost 3 bases, and 9 bases lay in between. From germline, CDR1 is SQVTM and CDR2 ANQGSEA. CDR3 length: 13 amino acids. The CDR3 DNA sequence: TGCAGCGTTGAAGTTCGGGTTGACACTGAAGCTTTCTTT. Amino acids: CSVEVRVDTEAFF.

The CDR3 sequence: CASSLTSGHSPGDTQYF. Here the CDR3 DNA reads TGTGCCAGCAGCCTTACTAGCGGCCACTCCCCCGGGGATACGCAGTATTTT. The rearrangement links TRBV7-6 to TRBJ2-3; 8 nucleotides line up with TRBD2. The germline CDR1 and CDR2 sequences are SGHVS and FNYEAQ. The CDR3 consists of 17 residues. Trimming removed 5 bases from V and 6 bases from J; junction bases left unmatched: 16.

J is TRBJ2-2 and V is TRBV7-2; 8 bases map to TRBD2. Germline V gives CDR1 SGHTA, CDR2 FQGNSA. V trimming: 4 bases; J trimming: 5 bases; junction bases outside the gene matches: 9. CDR3 size: 16 residues. CDR3 sequence (DNA): TGTGCCAGCAGCTCGCCAGCGGGAGCTCGGACCGGGGAGCTGTTTTTT. It encodes CASSSPAGARTGELFF. Together with reference TRBV7-2 and TRBJ2-2, the CDR3 gives the full variable domain: GAGVSQSPSNKVTEKGKDVELRCDPISGHTALYWYRQSLGQGLEFLIYFQGNSAPDKSGLPSDRFSAERTGGSVSTLTIQRTQQEDSAVYLCASSSPAGARTGELFFGEGSRLTVL.

The sample holds a few counts of this clonotype. The chain couples TRBV5-4 to TRBJ2-4, with D perhaps given as TRBD1 or TRBD2 (5 bases each). The CDR3 contains 15 residues. The V and J ends lost 1 base and 3 bases respectively, with 11 bases between them. Looked up from germline, CDR1 is SGHNT and CDR2 is YYREEE (reference sequence). Written as DNA, the CDR3 is TGTGCCAGCAGCTTGCAGGGAGTTGACAAAAACATTCAGTACTTC. This encodes CASSLQGVDKNIQYF.

V usage is TRBV20-1 and J usage is TRBJ2-1; D is undetermined. The length of the CDR3 is 13 residues. Germline values: CDR1 DFQATT, CDR2 SNEGSKA (reference sequence). V was cut by 3 bases and J by 9 bases, with 15 bases left in between. DNA for the CDR3: TGCAGTGCTAGTGCAAATCTGCGAGGTGAGCAGTTCTTC. Its protein is CSASANLRGEQFF.

This clonotype was observed a handful of times. The chain links TRBV3-1 to TRBJ1-1; no definite D call. Germline V CDR1 and CDR2: LGHDT, YNNKEL (reference sequence). Trimming left V 6 bases short and J 11 bases short, with 22 bases between. This CDR3 has 14 residues. DNA for the CDR3: TGTGCCAGCAGTCAGGTGGCGGAACCTCGGGGTGCTTTCTTT. It specifies CASSQVAEPRGAFF.

The chain employs TRBV3-1 and TRBJ2-3; weak D call: TRBD2 (6 bases). The germline CDR1 and CDR2 sequences are LGHDT and YNNKEL (reference sequence). The CDR3 has 16 residues. Trimming left V 0 bases short and J 2 bases short, with 12 bases between. The CDR3 region is CASSQDDLAFTDTQYF. The CDR3 DNA reads TGTGCCAGCAGCCAAGATGACCTAGCGTTCACAGATACGCAGTATTTT.

The chain carries TRBV12-3 or TRBV12-4 and TRBJ2-3; D not certain. This CDR3 has 15 amino acids. The V gene lost 1 base and the J gene lost 1 base, with 9 bases spanning the gap. CDR3 sequence (DNA): TGTGCCAGCAGTTTAGGTGGAATCCGCACAGATACGCAGTATTTT. Its translation is CASSLGGIRTDTQYF.

This clonotype was seen a few times. This rearrangement joins TRBV12-3 or TRBV12-4 to TRBJ2-7; TRBD2 aligns across 15 bases. The CDR3 extends over 15 amino acids. Unmatched junction bases numbered 4, after V lost 3 bases and J lost 7 bases. The CDR3 spells CASSFGTSGRREQYF. As DNA, the CDR3 is TGTGCCAGCAGTTTTGGGACTAGCGGGAGGAGAGAGCAGTACTTC.

This chain uses TRBV9 with TRBJ2-3; 9 bases align to TRBD2. V shed 0 bases, J shed 6 bases, and the junction held 5 bases outside the gene matches. This CDR3 has 15 residues. Per germline, CDR1 SGDLS and CDR2 YYNGEE. CDR3 region: CASSVEAGGRDTQYF. The CDR3 DNA is TGTGCCAGCAGCGTAGAGGCGGGGGGGCGGGATACGCAGTATTTT. Supplemented by reference TRBV9 and TRBJ2-3, the full variable domain reads DSGVTQTPKHLITATGQRVTLRCSPRSGDLSVYWYQQSLDQGLQFLIQYYNGEERAKGNILERFSAQQFPDLHSELNLSSLELGDSALYFCASSVEAGGRDTQYFGPGTRLTVL.